The rows below give T cell receptor beta chains drawn from one sample of a study of blood T cell repertoires in COVID-19. Libraries were prepared by immunoSEQ multiplex PCR; TCRdb keeps only in-frame clonotypes and omits some of them. The sample holds 85,000 to 100,000 clones, 90% seen once. Sequencing input: peripheral blood. These receptors all come from a man aged 60-69 years with acute or convalescent COVID-19. Each CDR3 is given with its conserved first and last residue. Each record gives: clone size, V gene, D gene, J gene, CDR3 DNA, CDR3 protein. A D gene is named only where the DNA matches it firmly. Clone size appears in some rows only: once, few, many, or a class for an expanded clone.

NA,TRBV29-1,TRBD2,TRBJ2-6,TGCAGCGTATTGTCTAGCGGGGGGGCCTCTGGGGCCAACGTCCTGACTTTC,CSVLSSGGASGANVLTF
NA,TRBV6-4,NA,TRBJ1-1,TGTGCCAGCAGGGAAGGGGGAAAGAACACTGAAGCTTTCTTT,CASREGGKNTEAFF
NA,TRBV27,TRBD1,TRBJ1-1,TGTGCCAGCCGCAAGTTGAACAGGGGAGACACTGAAGCTTTCTTT,CASRKLNRGDTEAFF
NA,TRBV19,NA,TRBJ1-2,TGTGCCTCCAGACCCCTCATTCGGCCCGGGAATTCATATGGCTACACCTTC,CASRPLIRPGNSYGYTF
NA,TRBV30,TRBD1,TRBJ1-1,TGTGCCTGGAGTAGGTCGACAGGGGAAATTTGGAACACTGAAGCTTTCTTT,CAWSRSTGEIWNTEAFF
NA,TRBV7-8,NA,TRBJ1-5,TGTGCCAGCAGCTTTTCGGGAGGCAATCAGCCCCAGCATTTT,CASSFSGGNQPQHF
NA,TRBV13,NA,TRBJ1-4,TGTGCCAGCAGCTTTGGGGGGGATGAAAAACTGTTTTTT,CASSFGGDEKLFF
few,TRBV9,NA,TRBJ2-2,TGTGCCAGCAGCCTCCAGTACACCGGGGAGCTGTTTTTT,CASSLQYTGELFF
NA,TRBV27,TRBD1,TRBJ1-2,TGTGCCAGCAGTAGCCCCGGGACAGGGGGTGGGGGCTACACCTTC,CASSSPGTGGGGYTF
NA,TRBV15,TRBD1,TRBJ1-2,TGTGCCACCAGCCCAGACAGGGGGGCCTATGGCTACACCTTC,CATSPDRGAYGYTF
NA,TRBV6-5,NA,TRBJ1-6,TGTGCCAGCATGAGGGCTAACAATTCACCCCTCCACTTT,CASMRANNSPLHF
NA,TRBV19,NA,TRBJ2-1,TGTGCCAGTAGTATAGCCAGCTCCTACAATGAGCAGTTCTTC,CASSIASSYNEQFF
NA,TRBV19,TRBD1,TRBJ2-5,TGTGCCAGTAGTATCAAAGGGACAGGGGGAGAGACCCAGTACTTC,CASSIKGTGGETQYF
NA,TRBV19,TRBD1,TRBJ1-1,TGTGCCAGTAGCCGGGACAGGGAAACTGAAGCTTTCTTT,CASSRDRETEAFF
NA,TRBV5-1,NA,TRBJ2-7,TGCGCCAGCAGCTTGGAGGGCAGGGGATTTTTCGAGCAGTACTTC,CASSLEGRGFFEQYF
NA,TRBV19,TRBD1,TRBJ2-4,TGTGCCAGTAGTATAGTAGCGAGAACTCGGGACAGGGAGCAGGCCAAAAACATTCAGTACTTC,CASSIVARTRDREQAKNIQYF
few,TRBV5-4,NA,TRBJ1-6,TGTGCCAGCAGCTTGGACCCTTTTCAGGGGCTGTCACCCCTCCACTTT,CASSLDPFQGLSPLHF
NA,TRBV2,NA,TRBJ1-1,TGTGCCAGCAGTTGGGACACCTCTTCGAACACTGAAGCTTTCTTT,CASSWDTSSNTEAFF
NA,TRBV2,TRBD2,TRBJ2-3,TGTGCCAGCAGGCTCGGGACTAGCTTCGCCACAGATACGCAGTATTTT,CASRLGTSFATDTQYF
NA,TRBV7-2,NA,TRBJ1-1,TGTGCCAGCAGCCGGAGGCGGGGGGACACTGAAGCTTTCTTT,CASSRRRGDTEAFF
NA,TRBV11-2,NA,TRBJ1-4,TGTGCCAGCAGCCCCCCTTTTGGGGGGGTAGGTGAAAAACTGTTTTTT,CASSPPFGGVGEKLFF
NA,TRBV3-1/TRBV3-2,NA,TRBJ1-2,TGTGCCAGCAGTCGCGACGGGCTCAGGGGCTTTGGCTACACCTTC,CASSRDGLRGFGYTF
NA,TRBV3-1/TRBV3-2,NA,TRBJ1-1,TGTGCCAGCAGCCTAGGGACGGGGGGCTCCCGCTTT,CASSLGTGGSRF
NA,TRBV4-2,NA,TRBJ2-2,TGTGCCAGCAGCGCTCTAGCCCCCGGGGAGCTGTTTTTT,CASSALAPGELFF
NA,TRBV7-2,NA,TRBJ1-2,TGTGCCAGCAGCTTAGATAGCAGCTCGGGTGGCTACACCTTC,CASSLDSSSGGYTF
NA,TRBV15,NA,TRBJ1-2,TGTGCCACCAGCAGAGACAGGGTTGATGGCTACACCTTC,CATSRDRVDGYTF
NA,TRBV28,NA,TRBJ1-6,TGTGCCAGCAGCCCCTCTCTCAGGGGTGAGAATTCACCCCTCCACTTT,CASSPSLRGENSPLHF